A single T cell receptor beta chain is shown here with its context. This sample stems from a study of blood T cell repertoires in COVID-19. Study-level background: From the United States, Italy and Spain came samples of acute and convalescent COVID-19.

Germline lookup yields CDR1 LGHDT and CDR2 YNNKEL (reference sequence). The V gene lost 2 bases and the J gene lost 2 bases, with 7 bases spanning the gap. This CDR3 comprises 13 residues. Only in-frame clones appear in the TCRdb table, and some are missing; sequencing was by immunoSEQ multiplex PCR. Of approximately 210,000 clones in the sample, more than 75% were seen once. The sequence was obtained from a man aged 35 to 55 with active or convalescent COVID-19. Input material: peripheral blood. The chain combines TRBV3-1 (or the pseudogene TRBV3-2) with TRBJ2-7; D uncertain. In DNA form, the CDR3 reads TGTGCCAGCAGCCAAATGCTAACCTACGAGCAGTACTTC. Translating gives CASSQMLTYEQYF.